This is a list of T cell receptor beta chains from one sample in a study of cytomegalovirus exposure and HLA in healthy donors. Clones were read by immunoSEQ multiplex PCR, and TCRdb kept only the in-frame ones, dropping some. The repertoire holds about 64,000 clones, with 65% to 90% as singletons. The specimen sequenced was PBMCs. Receptors originate from a female donor in good health and CMV-seronegative. The CDR3 runs from the conserved cysteine through the conserved F or W. The order of the fields is CDR3 protein, CDR3 DNA, J gene, D gene, V gene, clone size. A D gene is named only where the DNA matches it firmly. Clone size is given for some rows only: seen once, a few or many times, or a class if the clone is expanded.

CASSLVGSVNTIYF TGTGCCAGCAGCTTAGTCGGGAGTGTAAACACCATATATTTT TRBJ1-3 NA TRBV7-2 NA
CASSGGLAGGLSETQYF TGTGCCAGCAGCGGGGGACTAGCGGGGGGGCTCTCGGAGACCCAGTACTTC TRBJ2-5 TRBD2 TRBV9 few
CASGEGLALDNEQFF TGTGCCAGCGGAGAGGGACTAGCGTTAGACAATGAGCAGTTCTTC TRBJ2-1 TRBD2 TRBV27 NA
CASSVAAGVGDTQYF TGTGCCAGCAGCGTAGCAGCGGGGGTTGGAGATACGCAGTATTTT TRBJ2-3 TRBD2 TRBV9 NA
CASSSLRQGYNEQFF TGTGCCAGCAGTTCTCTTCGACAGGGTTACAATGAGCAGTTCTTC TRBJ2-1 TRBD1 TRBV2 NA
CASPGQGAEGYTF TGTGCCAGCCCTGGACAGGGGGCGGAGGGCTACACCTTC TRBJ1-2 TRBD1 TRBV6-1 NA
CASSSGTGGEQYF TGTGCCAGCAGTTCCGGGACAGGGGGCGAGCAGTACTTC TRBJ2-7 TRBD1 TRBV7-6 NA
CASSILTRGPDTQYF TGTGCCAGCAGTATACTTACCCGAGGGCCCGATACGCAGTATTTT TRBJ2-3 NA TRBV28 NA
CASSPRGAGVWETQYF TGTGCCAGCAGCCCCCGAGGAGCGGGAGTCTGGGAGACCCAGTACTTC TRBJ2-5 TRBD2 TRBV7-2 NA
CAISESGQSYEQYF TGTGCCATCAGTGAGTCAGGACAGTCCTACGAGCAGTACTTC TRBJ2-7 NA TRBV10-3 once
CASRPTLAAAEEQYF TGTGCCAGCAGACCCACACTAGCGGCAGCAGAAGAGCAGTACTTC TRBJ2-7 TRBD2 TRBV11-2 few
CASSIVGAANSQYF TGTGCCAGTAGTATAGTGGGCGCCGCCAACAGTCAGTACTTC TRBJ2-4 NA TRBV19 NA
CASSAVSGANGLTF TGTGCCAGCAGTGCAGTATCTGGGGCCAACGGCCTGACTTTC TRBJ2-6 NA TRBV2 few
CASSESTGTGAEQFF TGTGCCAGCAGTGAATCGACCGGGACAGGGGCGGAGCAGTTCTTC TRBJ2-1 TRBD1 TRBV25-1 NA
CASSFPAGGPGEQYF TGTGCCAGCAGCTTTCCGGCAGGGGGCCCTGGCGAGCAGTACTTC TRBJ2-7 TRBD1 TRBV5-6 NA
CSSSVRDSLLSGNTIYF TGTTCCAGCAGCGTCCGGGACAGCCTTCTCTCTGGAAACACCATATATTTT TRBJ1-3 TRBD1 TRBV7-9 NA
CASSTGVGETQYF TGTGCCAGCAGCACAGGGGTAGGAGAGACCCAGTACTTC TRBJ2-5 TRBD1 TRBV9 NA